A single sample is the source of the 8 T cell receptor beta chains below, sequenced in a study of T-cell reconstitution after alpha-beta-depleted transplantation in children. A TCRbeta library incorporating unique molecular identifiers was prepared. One entry per CDR3 protein, called by TCRdb with MiXCR from the PCR reads. In the table there are hundreds of thousands of distinct CDR3 sequences, under 15% of which are singletons. This specimen consisted of PBMCs, mostly from graft donor cells, obtained 360 days after TCRalphabeta/CD19-depleted stem cell transplant. The receptors stem from a male patient between 10 and 17 years old who had a stem cell transplant for acute myeloid leukemia, so the T cells may come from the graft donor.

This clonotype was observed a handful of times. The CDR3: CSAGTSGSHEQYF. CDR3 nucleotide sequence: TGCAGTGCGGGGACTAGCGGGAGCCACGAGCAGTACTTC. The chain uses TRBV20-1 and TRBJ2-7; 14 bases map to TRBD2. Germline V gene data show CDR1 as DFQATT and CDR2 as SNEGSKA (reference sequence). The CDR3 spans 13 residues. V was clipped by 6 bases and J by 5 bases; unmatched bases: 3.

The chain has TRBV15 and TRBJ2-5; tentatively, D is TRBD1 (5 bases). Germline loops: CDR1 LNHNV, CDR2 YYDKDF (reference sequence). The V gene lost 1 base and the J gene lost 1 base, with 10 bases spanning the gap. The CDR3 has 15 amino acids. The CDR3 region is CATSRVSRAQETQYF. The CDR3 coding sequence is TGTGCCACCAGCAGAGTCTCCAGGGCCCAAGAGACCCAGTACTTC.

The V and J genes are TRBV20-1 and TRBJ1-5; TRBD1 matches at 8 bases. This CDR3 comprises 12 residues. Per the germline V gene, CDR1 is DFQATT and CDR2 is SNEGSKA (reference sequence). CDR3 nucleotide sequence: TGCAGCAGACAGGGGAAGAATCAGCCCCAGCATTTT. It codes for CSRQGKNQPQHF.

The chain uses TRBV7-3 and TRBJ2-3, with TRBD2 matching over 8 bases. This CDR3 spans 16 amino acids. After removal of 2 bases from V and 9 bases from J, the junction contained 13 bases not matched to a gene. Germline values: CDR1 SGHTA, CDR2 FQGTGA. CDR3 nucleotide sequence: TGTGCCAGCAGCTTACACGGGAGGGCCGATGTCTACACGCAGTATTTT. Translated: CASSLHGRADVYTQYF.

This clonotype was found a few times. This rearrangement joins TRBV7-3 to TRBJ1-6, with D possibly being TRBD1 (5 bases). The germline gives CDR1 SGHTA, CDR2 FQGTGA. The V end lost 4 bases, the J end lost 7 bases, and 11 bases lay between the germline ends. The CDR3 totals 14 residues. The CDR3 region is CASSSTVGNSPLHF. In DNA form, the CDR3 reads TGTGCCAGCAGCTCGACAGTTGGGAATTCACCCCTCCACTTT. Complete variable domain (other parts from reference TRBV7-3 and TRBJ1-6): GAGVSQTPSNKVTEKGKYVELRCDPISGHTALYWYRQSLGQGPEFLIYFQGTGAADDSGLPNDRFFAVRPEGSVSTLKIQRTERGDSAVYLCASSSTVGNSPLHFGNGTRLTVT.

The genes are TRBV10-2 and TRBJ2-3; 12 bases line up with TRBD2. J lost 4 bases, V lost 8 bases, and 10 bases had no gene match. CDR1 is WSHSY and CDR2 is SAAADI in the germline V gene. This CDR3 has 16 amino acids. The CDR3 DNA follows: TGCGCCAGCCTTACTCTAGCGGGAGGGCCCCCAGATACGCAGTATTTT. It encodes CASLTLAGGPPDTQYF.

Many counts were recorded for this clonotype. The V call is TRBV12-3 or TRBV12-4, the J call TRBJ2-5; possibly TRBD2 for D (5 bases). V was cut by 3 bases and J by 7 bases, with 15 bases left in between. The CDR3 spans 14 residues. The CDR3 loop reads CASSFDYRRGTQYF. CDR3 in DNA: TGTGCCAGCAGTTTTGACTACCGGCGCGGGACCCAGTACTTC.

Only a few counts were recorded for this clonotype. The chain joins TRBV7-2 to TRBJ2-5; no clear D. The CDR3 contains 16 residues. CDR1 and CDR2 from the germline V gene are SGHTA and FQGNSA. V was clipped by 4 bases and J by 1 base, with 16 bases between them. Written as DNA, the CDR3 is TGTGCCAGCAGCTCCACCGGGCGGTATTTCCAAGAGACCCAGTACTTC. Protein: CASSSTGRYFQETQYF.